Given below is one TCR beta chain in context. The data originate from a study of blood T cell repertoires in COVID-19. Whole-study context: COVID-19 samples, acute and convalescent, were from the United States, Italy and Spain. PBMCs, B-cell-depleted T cells, or T cells provided the cDNA or gDNA that made up the material.

Per the original methods: Estimation of nucleated cell counts was performed using reference gene primer amplification. Profiled with immunoSEQ multiplex PCR; TCRdb holds only in-frame clones, not every one. V and J calls and clone size follow that table, whereas D and trimming were derived from the DNA. The repertoire holds 270,000 or so clones, with roughly nine tenths as singletons. Seattle patients were enrolled while actively infected and followed longitudinally. Sequenced material: peripheral blood. This TCR was recovered from a young woman with COVID-19, enrolled during active disease.

The chain's CDR3 is CASALVGTGGSEQYF. DNA of the CDR3: TGTGCCAGCGCTCTCGTGGGGACAGGGGGGTCCGAGCAGTACTTC. V is TRBV27 and J is TRBJ2-7; 11 positions match TRBD1. V dropped 8 bases and J dropped 6; count of bases not matched to a gene: 12. CDR3 length equals 15 residues. In germline, CDR1 is MNHEY, CDR2 SMNVEV (reference sequence).